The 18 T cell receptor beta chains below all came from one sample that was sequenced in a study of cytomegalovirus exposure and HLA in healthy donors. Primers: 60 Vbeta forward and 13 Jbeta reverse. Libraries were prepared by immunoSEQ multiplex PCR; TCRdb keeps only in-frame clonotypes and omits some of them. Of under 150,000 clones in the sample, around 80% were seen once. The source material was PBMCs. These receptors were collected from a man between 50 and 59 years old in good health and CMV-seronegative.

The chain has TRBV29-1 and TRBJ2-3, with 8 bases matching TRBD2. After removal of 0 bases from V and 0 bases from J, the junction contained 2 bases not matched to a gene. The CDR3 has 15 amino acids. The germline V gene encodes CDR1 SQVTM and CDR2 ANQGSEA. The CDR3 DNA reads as TGCAGCGTTGAAGAGCGGGGGGCGAGCACAGATACGCAGTATTTT. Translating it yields CSVEERGASTDTQYF.

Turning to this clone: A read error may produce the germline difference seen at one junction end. DNA for the CDR3: TGTGCTAGCAGCCCCCTTGCGGGGGGTTCCGGGGAGCTGTTTTTT. This sequence encodes CASSPLAGGSGELFF. The V gene is TRBV7-7, the J gene TRBJ2-2; 8 nucleotides agree with TRBD2. Germline V gene lookup returns CDR1 SSHAT and CDR2 FNYEAQ (reference sequence). The CDR3 runs 15 residues.

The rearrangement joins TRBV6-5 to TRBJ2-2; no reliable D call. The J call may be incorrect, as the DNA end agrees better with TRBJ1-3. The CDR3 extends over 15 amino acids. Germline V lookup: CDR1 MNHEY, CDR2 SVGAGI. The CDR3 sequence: CASSYGRNSGNTIYF. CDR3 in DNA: TGTGCCAGCAGTTACGGGAGAAACTCTGGAAACACCATATATTTT.

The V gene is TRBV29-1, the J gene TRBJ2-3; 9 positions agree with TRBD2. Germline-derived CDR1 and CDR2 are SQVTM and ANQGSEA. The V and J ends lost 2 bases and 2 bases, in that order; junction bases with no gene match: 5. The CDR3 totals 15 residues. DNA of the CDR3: TGCAGCGTTGAACTAGCGGGGCAATACACAGATACGCAGTATTTT. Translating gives CSVELAGQYTDTQYF.

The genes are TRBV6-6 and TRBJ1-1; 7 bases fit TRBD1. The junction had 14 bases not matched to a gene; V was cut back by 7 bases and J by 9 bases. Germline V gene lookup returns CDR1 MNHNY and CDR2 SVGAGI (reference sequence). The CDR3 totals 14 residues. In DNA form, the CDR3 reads TGTGCCAGCACCTCAACCCCCTTGACAGGGAAAGCTTTCTTT. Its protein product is CASTSTPLTGKAFF.

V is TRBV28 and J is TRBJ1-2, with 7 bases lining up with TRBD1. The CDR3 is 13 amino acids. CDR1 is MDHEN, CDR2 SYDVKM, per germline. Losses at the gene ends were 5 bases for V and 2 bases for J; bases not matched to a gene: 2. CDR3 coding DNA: TGTGCCAGCAGTGAGACAGGGAACTATGGCTACACCTTC. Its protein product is CASSETGNYGYTF.

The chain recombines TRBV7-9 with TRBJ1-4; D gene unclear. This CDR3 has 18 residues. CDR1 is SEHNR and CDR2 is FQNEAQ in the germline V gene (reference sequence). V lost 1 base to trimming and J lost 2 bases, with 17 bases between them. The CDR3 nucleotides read TGTGCCAGCAGCTTAGTTAAAGATTATTGGAGGACTAATGAAAAACTGTTTTTT. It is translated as CASSLVKDYWRTNEKLFF.

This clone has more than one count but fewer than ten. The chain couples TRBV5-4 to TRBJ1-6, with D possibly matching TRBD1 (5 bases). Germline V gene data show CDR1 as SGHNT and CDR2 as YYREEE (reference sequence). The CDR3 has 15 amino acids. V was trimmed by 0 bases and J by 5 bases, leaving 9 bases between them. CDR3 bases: TGTGCCAGCAGCTTGGGGGGCGCGAATAATTCACCCCTCCACTTT. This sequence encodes CASSLGGANNSPLHF.

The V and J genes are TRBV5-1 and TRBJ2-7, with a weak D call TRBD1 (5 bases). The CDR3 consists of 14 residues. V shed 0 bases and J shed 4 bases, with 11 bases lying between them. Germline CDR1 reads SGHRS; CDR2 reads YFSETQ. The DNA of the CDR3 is TGCGCCAGCAGCTTGGATCAGGGTTGGTACGAGCAGTACTTC. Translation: CASSLDQGWYEQYF.

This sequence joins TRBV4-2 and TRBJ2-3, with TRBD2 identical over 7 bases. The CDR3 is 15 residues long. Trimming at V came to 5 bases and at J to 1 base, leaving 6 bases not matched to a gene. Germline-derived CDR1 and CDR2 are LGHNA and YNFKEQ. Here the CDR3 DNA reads TGTGCCAGCAGCTTAGTGGGGGGGGGCACAGATACGCAGTATTTT. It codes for CASSLVGGGTDTQYF.

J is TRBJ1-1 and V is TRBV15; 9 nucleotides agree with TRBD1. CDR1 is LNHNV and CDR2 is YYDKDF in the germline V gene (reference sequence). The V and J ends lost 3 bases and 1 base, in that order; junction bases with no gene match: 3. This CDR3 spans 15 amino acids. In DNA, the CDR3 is TGTGCCACCAGCAGGGGGGGACAGGGGAACACTGAAGCTTTCTTT. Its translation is CATSRGGQGNTEAFF.

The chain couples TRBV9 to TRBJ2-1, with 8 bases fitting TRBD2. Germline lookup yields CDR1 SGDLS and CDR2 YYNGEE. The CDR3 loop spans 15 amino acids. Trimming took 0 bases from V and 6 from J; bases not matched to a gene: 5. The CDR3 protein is CASSVGAGAVNEQFF. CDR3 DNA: TGTGCCAGCAGCGTAGGAGCGGGGGCCGTCAATGAGCAGTTCTTC.

The CDR3 loop is CASRITGQSSYEQYF. In nucleotides, the CDR3 is TGTGCCAGCAGGATCACGGGACAGTCCTCCTACGAGCAGTACTTC. The chain employs TRBV7-9 and TRBJ2-7, with 7 bases aligning to TRBD1. The germline V gene has CDR1 SEHNR and CDR2 FQNEAQ (reference sequence). The CDR3 loop spans 15 amino acids. Trimming at V came to 6 bases and at J to 0 bases, leaving 8 bases not matched to a gene.

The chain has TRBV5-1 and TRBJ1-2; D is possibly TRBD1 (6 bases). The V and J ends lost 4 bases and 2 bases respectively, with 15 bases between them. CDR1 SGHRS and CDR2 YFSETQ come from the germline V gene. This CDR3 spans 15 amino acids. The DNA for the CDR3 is TGCGCCAGCAGCCCGAACCCCACAGGGAACTATGGCTACACCTTC. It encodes CASSPNPTGNYGYTF.

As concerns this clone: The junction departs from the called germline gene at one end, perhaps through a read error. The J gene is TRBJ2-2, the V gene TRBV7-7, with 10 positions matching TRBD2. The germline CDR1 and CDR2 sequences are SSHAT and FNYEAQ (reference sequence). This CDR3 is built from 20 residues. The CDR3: CASSLQLRGASGGLTGELFF. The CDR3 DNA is TGTGCTAGCAGCTTGCAGCTGCGAGGGGCTAGCGGGGGACTCACCGGGGAGCTGTTTTTT.

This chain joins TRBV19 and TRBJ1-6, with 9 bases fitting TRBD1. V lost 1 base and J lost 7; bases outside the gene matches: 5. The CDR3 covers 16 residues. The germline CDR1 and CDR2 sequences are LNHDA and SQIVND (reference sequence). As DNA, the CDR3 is TGTGCCAGTAGTATAGGTAACAGGGGGCGGAATTCACCCCTCCACTTT. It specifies CASSIGNRGRNSPLHF. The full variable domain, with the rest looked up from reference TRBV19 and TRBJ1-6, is DGGITQSPKYLFRKEGQNVTLSCEQNLNHDAMYWYRQDPGQGLRLIYYSQIVNDFQKGDIAEGYSVSREKKESFPLTVTSAQKNPTAFYLCASSIGNRGRNSPLHFGNGTRLTVT.

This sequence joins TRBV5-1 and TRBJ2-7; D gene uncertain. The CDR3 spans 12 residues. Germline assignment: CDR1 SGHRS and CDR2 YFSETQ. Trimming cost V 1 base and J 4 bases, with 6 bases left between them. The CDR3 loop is CASSLNLYEQYF. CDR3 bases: TGCGCCAGCAGCTTGAACCTATACGAGCAGTACTTC.

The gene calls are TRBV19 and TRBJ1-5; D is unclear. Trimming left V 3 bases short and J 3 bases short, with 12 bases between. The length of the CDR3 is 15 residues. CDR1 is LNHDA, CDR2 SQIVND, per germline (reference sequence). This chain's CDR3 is CASSISQNINQPQHF. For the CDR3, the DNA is TGTGCCAGTAGTATCAGTCAGAATATCAATCAGCCCCAGCATTTT.